The 21 T cell receptor beta chains listed next were all sequenced from one sample in a study of cytomegalovirus exposure and HLA in healthy donors. Some clones are missing from TCRdb's copy, which holds only in-frame ones; the method was immunoSEQ multiplex PCR. The sample has some 140,000 clones; 80% to 90% are singletons. Sequenced material: PBMCs. These receptors all come from a woman aged 25-40 years in good health and CMV-seronegative.

This clone was seen once. The chain uses TRBV15 and TRBJ1-1, with TRBD1 matching 9 bases. This CDR3 has 16 residues. Germline values: CDR1 LNHNV, CDR2 YYDKDF (reference sequence). J was trimmed by 10 bases and V by 1 base; bases with no gene match: 13. CDR3 DNA: TGTGCCACCAGCAGAGCTCCCACCGGGACAGGGTCTATAGCTTTCTTT. Translating gives CATSRAPTGTGSIAFF.

The rearrangement uses TRBV9 and TRBJ1-3; 7 positions match TRBD1. J lost 8 bases, V lost 1 base, and 9 bases had no gene match. Looked up from germline, CDR1 is SGDLS and CDR2 is YYNGEE. The CDR3 has 15 residues. This CDR3 is CASSVRPTGTDTIYF. The CDR3 bases are TGTGCCAGCAGCGTACGACCGACAGGGACTGACACCATATATTTT.

The chain links TRBV5-4 to TRBJ2-5, with D perhaps matching TRBD1 (6 bases). Trimming stripped 3 bases from V and 1 base from J, with 16 bases between. CDR3 length equals 16 residues. CDR1 and CDR2 from the germline V gene are SGHNT and YYREEE (reference sequence). The chain's CDR3 is CASSWQNRVGQETQYF. DNA of the CDR3: TGTGCCAGCAGCTGGCAAAACAGGGTTGGCCAAGAGACCCAGTACTTC.

This clone was found a few times. The chain uses TRBV4-2 and TRBJ2-5, with 8 bases aligning to TRBD2. Unmatched junction bases numbered 22, after V lost 11 bases and J lost 2 bases. From germline, CDR1 is LGHNA and CDR2 YNFKEQ. The CDR3 is 18 amino acids. The CDR3 bases are TGTGCCGCATCCCAAAAGGGTGGGAGCGGGGGTCCTCAAGAGACCCAGTACTTC. Translated: CAASQKGGSGGPQETQYF.

To note about this clone: The same CDR3 is also encoded by other DNA sequences in this sample. The rearrangement joins TRBV2 to TRBJ1-5, with TRBD1 identical over 10 bases. Germline V gives CDR1 SNHLY, CDR2 FYNNEI. V shed 6 bases, J shed 6 bases, and the junction held 2 bases outside the gene matches. CDR3 size: 13 residues. CDR3 amino acids: CASRGQGSQPQHF. The CDR3 DNA follows: TGTGCCAGCAGGGGACAGGGGAGTCAGCCCCAGCATTTT.

J is TRBJ1-1 and V is TRBV7-2; perhaps TRBD1 as D (6 bases). Trimming took 5 bases from V and 0 from J, leaving 22 bases between them. CDR1 SGHTA and CDR2 FQGNSA come from the germline V gene. This CDR3 has 18 amino acids. The CDR3 DNA reads TGTGCCAGCAGCCAAAAGGTGGTAGGGACAAACATGAACACTGAAGCTTTCTTT. Translation gives CASSQKVVGTNMNTEAFF.

J is TRBJ2-1 and V is TRBV19; TRBD2 agrees at 7 bases. J gave up 8 bases and V 3 bases, and 4 bases lay outside the gene matches. The CDR3 is made up of 13 amino acids. The germline gives CDR1 LNHDA, CDR2 SQIVND (reference sequence). The CDR3 nucleotides read TGTGCCAGTAGTATGGGGGGGGGATATGAGCAGTTCTTC. Protein product: CASSMGGGYEQFF.

A few counts support this clone. The chain is built from TRBV19 and TRBJ1-5; 8 nucleotides align to TRBD1. The CDR3 runs 15 residues. Germline loops: CDR1 LNHDA, CDR2 SQIVND (reference sequence). Trimming took 7 bases from V and 0 from J; bases not matched to a gene: 5. The DNA for the CDR3 is TGTGCCAGTACCTGGACAGGGACTAGCAATCAGCCCCAGCATTTT. As protein: CASTWTGTSNQPQHF.

The chain joins TRBV6-6 to TRBJ2-6, with TRBD1 as a possible D gene (6 bases). Germline CDR1 reads MNHNY; CDR2 reads SVGAGI (reference sequence). V gave up 7 bases and J gave up 3 bases, with 13 bases separating them. CDR3 length equals 15 residues. The CDR3 protein is CASTEGGSGANVLTF. The CDR3 DNA follows: TGTGCCAGCACCGAAGGGGGAAGTGGGGCCAACGTCCTGACTTTC.

This clone appeared a single time. This chain joins TRBV6-5 and TRBJ1-1, with a possible D match to TRBD1 (5 bases). CDR1 and CDR2 (germline): MNHEY, SVGAGI. The CDR3 is made up of 14 amino acids. The V and J ends lost 3 bases and 4 bases respectively, with 12 bases between them. Here the CDR3 reads CASSYNLGGTEAFF. CDR3 sequence (DNA): TGTGCCAGCAGTTATAATCTGGGGGGCACTGAAGCTTTCTTT.

The chain links TRBV6-6 to TRBJ2-7, with 8 bases that match TRBD1. This CDR3 contains 14 residues. V lost 5 bases and J lost 3; bases outside the gene matches: 6. The germline gives CDR1 MNHNY, CDR2 SVGAGI (reference sequence). CDR3: CASSTRDRNYEQYF. The CDR3 DNA reads as TGTGCCAGCAGTACCCGGGACAGGAACTACGAGCAGTACTTC.

This chain joins TRBV5-1 and TRBJ2-3; 14 bases are a match to TRBD2. J lost 5 bases, V lost 4 bases, and 3 bases had no gene match. CDR1 SGHRS and CDR2 YFSETQ come from the germline V gene. The CDR3 consists of 15 residues. CDR3 loop: CASSLGLAGGDTQYF. CDR3 coding DNA: TGCGCCAGCAGCCTCGGACTAGCGGGAGGAGATACGCAGTATTTT. Full variable domain (rest looked up from reference TRBV5-1 and TRBJ2-3): KAGVTQTPRYLIKTRGQQVTLSCSPISGHRSVSWYQQTPGQGLQFLFEYFSETQRNKGNFPGRFSGRQFSNSRSEMNVSTLELGDSALYLCASSLGLAGGDTQYFGPGTRLTVL.

DNA for the CDR3: TGCGCCAGCAGCCAAGATTTGGCTAGCGGGGGGAGCGATGAGCAGTTCTTC. Residues: CASSQDLASGGSDEQFF. The chain uses TRBV4-1 and TRBJ2-1; 11 bases agree with TRBD2. Per germline, CDR1 MGHRA and CDR2 YSYEKL. The trim removed 0 bases at V and 8 bases at J, leaving 9 bases unmatched. The length of the CDR3 is 17 residues.

The chain couples TRBV19 to TRBJ1-6; TRBD1 matches at 7 bases. V shed 10 bases and J 7 bases; nucleotides not matched to a gene: 7. The CDR3 has 13 amino acids. Germline V gene sequence: CDR1 LNHDA, CDR2 SQIVND (reference sequence). This CDR3 reads CATRDRDNSPLHF. In DNA form, the CDR3 reads TGTGCCACCCGAGACAGGGACAATTCACCCCTCCACTTT.

The chain is built from TRBV27 and TRBJ2-5; 7 bases fit TRBD2. The CDR3 runs to 16 residues. After removal of 6 bases from V and 2 bases from J, the junction contained 12 bases not matched to a gene. The germline V gene encodes CDR1 MNHEY and CDR2 SMNVEV (reference sequence). The CDR3 loop is CASRGGSGGVQETQYF. The DNA for the CDR3 is TGTGCCAGCAGAGGAGGGAGTGGGGGGGTACAAGAGACCCAGTACTTC.

V gene TRBV27 combines with J gene TRBJ2-1; unclear D gene. Germline CDR1 MNHEY, CDR2 SMNVEV (reference sequence). The CDR3 runs to 14 residues. Trimming took off 3 bases at V and 4 bases at J, with 10 bases between the two ends. In DNA, the CDR3 is TGTGCCAGCAGTTTCTTGGGCGAGTACAATGAGCAGTTCTTC. Translating it yields CASSFLGEYNEQFF.

The gene calls are TRBV7-2 and TRBJ1-1; 9 bases are shared with TRBD1. The CDR3 is 14 residues long. With 3 bases clipped from V and 6 bases from J, the junction kept 5 bases outside the gene matches. Germline V gene data show CDR1 as SGHTA and CDR2 as FQGNSA. Written as DNA, the CDR3 is TGTGCCAGCAGCTTGGGACAGGGTAGAGCTGAAGCTTTCTTT. Encoded protein: CASSLGQGRAEAFF.

In nucleotides, the CDR3 is TGTGCCAGCAGCCAAGACCCGCCTAGCGGGGGCCTCTACAATGAGCAGTTCTTC. Its protein is CASSQDPPSGGLYNEQFF. The chain links TRBV4-2 to TRBJ2-1; 10 bases match TRBD2. This CDR3 contains 18 residues. V lost 0 bases, J lost 3 bases, and 8 bases stayed unmatched. CDR1 and CDR2 from the germline V gene are LGHNA and YNFKEQ.

The V and J genes are TRBV15 and TRBJ1-5, with D tentatively TRBD1 (5 bases). V was clipped by 0 bases and J by 4 bases, with 16 bases between them. Germline V CDR1 and CDR2: LNHNV, YYDKDF (reference sequence). This CDR3 has 17 amino acids. CDR3 in DNA: TGTGCCACCAGCAGAGATTTTAAACAGGAGTTGAATCAGCCCCAGCATTTT. It is translated as CATSRDFKQELNQPQHF.

A few counts support this clone. The chain joins TRBV7-9 to TRBJ1-2, with a possible D match to TRBD1 (6 bases). Between the trimmed V and J ends, which lost 2 bases and 2 bases, there was a span of 15 bases. CDR3 length: 16 amino acids. Germline V lookup: CDR1 SEHNR, CDR2 FQNEAQ (reference sequence). The CDR3 here is CASSLYSAGVNYGYTF. CDR3 sequence (DNA): TGTGCCAGCAGCTTATATTCGGCAGGGGTCAACTATGGCTACACCTTC.

The sample holds one count of this clone. The chain recombines TRBV13 with TRBJ2-3; TRBD2 agrees at 7 bases. V was pared by 4 bases and J by 2 bases, with 15 bases of the junction left unmatched. CDR1 PRHDT and CDR2 FYEKMQ come from the germline V gene (reference sequence). The length of the CDR3 is 18 residues. CDR3 coding DNA: TGTGCCAGCAGCTCGGCCCAAGAAGGAGCGGGGACCACAGATACGCAGTATTTT. Translated: CASSSAQEGAGTTDTQYF.